These 32 T cell receptor beta chains were sequenced from one sample in a study of regulatory T cells in long-lasting Graves disease. Regarding time point: persistent/refractory GD, antithyroid drugs over 5 years with positive TRAb. Extracted PBMC RNA gave rise to the TCR library. HTBI primers from iRepertoire and Arm-PCR of CDR3 regions yielded the TCR beta libraries. TCRdb called the multiplex PCR reads again in MiXCR, with one record for every CDR3 protein. The sample lists a few hundred thousand distinct CDR3 sequences, around 20% seen once, with about 27% in the top ten. Sample: peripheral blood mononuclear cells (PBMCs), taken when the disease was refractory, from a patient treated with antithyroid drugs. The source of these receptors is a female donor with Graves disease.

The chain combines TRBV12-3 or TRBV12-4 with TRBJ2-2; possible D gene TRBD2, 6 bases. This CDR3 region has 11 residues. V gave up 5 bases and J gave up 14 bases, with 12 bases separating them. The CDR3 spells CASSALARLFF. The CDR3 DNA follows: TGTGCCAGCAGTGCACTAGCTCGACTGTTTTTT.

In its sample, this clonotype was seen many times. The V call is TRBV2, the J call TRBJ2-7; D is undetermined. The CDR3 contains 14 residues. Germline V gives CDR1 SNHLY, CDR2 FYNNEI. V was shortened by 4 bases and J by 1 base, with 11 bases between the two germline ends. CDR3 nucleotides: TGTGCCAGCAGTGCACCCGGCTATTCCTACGAGCAGTACTTC. Translation: CASSAPGYSYEQYF.

This clonotype was counted ten times or more. The chain carries TRBV7-2 and TRBJ1-1; D uncertain. From germline, CDR1 is SGHTA and CDR2 FQGNSA. This CDR3 spans 11 amino acids. The germline V and J ends were trimmed by 3 bases and 4 bases, with 3 bases remaining between them. Written as DNA, the CDR3 is TGTGCCAGCAGCTTGTTCACTGAAGCTTTCTTT. This sequence encodes CASSLFTEAFF.

This clonotype was counted ten times or more. The chain couples TRBV6-5 to TRBJ2-7, with a possible D match to TRBD1 (5 bases). The V gene lost 2 bases and the J gene lost 6 bases, with 14 bases spanning the gap. The CDR3 covers 14 residues. Looked up from germline, CDR1 is MNHEY and CDR2 is SVGAGI. This CDR3 is CASSYDSRAPEQYF. CDR3 in DNA: TGTGCCAGCAGTTACGATAGCAGGGCCCCCGAGCAGTACTTC.

The rearrangement joins TRBV12-3 or TRBV12-4 to TRBJ2-5, with D possibly being TRBD1 (5 bases). CDR3 length: 15 residues. The V end was cut by 3 bases, the J end by 5 bases, with 16 bases between. For the CDR3, the DNA is TGTGCCAGCAGTTTTATAACCAGGGCCAGGGAGACCCAGTACTTC. Translating it yields CASSFITRARETQYF.

This clonotype came up many times. The chain recombines TRBV7-3 with TRBJ1-2; tentative D call: TRBD1 (5 bases). This CDR3 comprises 13 residues. The germline V gene has CDR1 SGHTA and CDR2 FQGTGA. Trimming took off 2 bases at V and 7 bases at J, with 11 bases between the two ends. CDR3 loop: CASSLRQGVGYTF. In DNA form, the CDR3 reads TGTGCCAGCAGCTTACGGCAGGGTGTTGGCTACACCTTC.

This clonotype was counted ten times or more. This chain uses TRBV6-1 with TRBJ2-5, with 8 bases lining up with TRBD2. Germline lookup yields CDR1 MNHNS and CDR2 SASEGT. The CDR3 runs to 15 residues. Unmatched junction bases numbered 7, after V lost 6 bases and J lost 1 base. The CDR3 nucleotides are TGTGCCAGCAGCTCCACTAGCGGCCTCCAAGAGACCCAGTACTTC. Protein sequence: CASSSTSGLQETQYF.

This chain connects TRBV6-1 to TRBJ2-7; TRBD1 matches 9 bases. V lost 8 bases and J lost 2; bases outside the gene matches: 7. This CDR3 contains 14 residues. From germline, CDR1 is MNHNS and CDR2 SASEGT. The CDR3 spells CASGLRDRAYEQYF. Here the CDR3 DNA reads TGTGCCAGCGGCCTCCGGGACAGGGCCTACGAGCAGTACTTC.

The chain carries TRBV19 and TRBJ1-1, with 7 nucleotides matching TRBD1. V dropped 5 bases and J dropped 1; count of bases not matched to a gene: 10. CDR3 size: 16 residues. Per the germline V gene, CDR1 is LNHDA and CDR2 is SQIVND (reference sequence). This CDR3 is CASSDYRGRGNTEAFF. The CDR3, as DNA: TGTGCCAGTAGTGACTACAGGGGAAGGGGGAACACTGAAGCTTTCTTT.

In its sample, this clonotype was seen a few times. The chain links TRBV6-1 to TRBJ1-1; D might be TRBD1 (5 bases). The CDR3 consists of 18 residues. Germline loops: CDR1 MNHNS, CDR2 SASEGT. The ends were cut back, 1 base at V and 0 bases at J, with 18 bases in the middle. The CDR3 loop is CASSEGRTPGPMNTEAFF. DNA of the CDR3: TGTGCCAGCAGTGAAGGTAGGACACCTGGTCCCATGAACACTGAAGCTTTCTTT.

This clonotype was observed a handful of times. Relative to the germline gene, one junction end is altered; a read error may explain this. The chain recombines TRBV28 with TRBJ2-7, with D perhaps matching TRBD2 (7 bases). In germline, CDR1 is MDHEN, CDR2 SYDVKM. The CDR3 length is 15 residues. The CDR3 spells CAGSLWGGGGYEQYF. CDR3 nucleotides: TGTGCCGGCAGTTTATGGGGAGGGGGTGGCTACGAGCAGTACTTC. Based on the CDR3 plus reference TRBV28 and TRBJ2-7, the full variable domain is DVKVTQSSRYLVKRTGEKVFLECVQDMDHENMFWYRQDPGLGLRLIYFSYDVKMKEKGDIPEGYSVSREKKERFSLILESASTNQTSMYLCAGSLWGGGGYEQYFGPGTRLTVT.

As regards this clonotype: A read error is possible here, since a much larger clone lies one base away. The chain recombines TRBV25-1 with TRBJ1-1, with D perhaps TRBD1 (5 bases). The CDR3 is made up of 12 amino acids. Germline CDR1 and CDR2: MGHDK and SYGVNS. CDR3 in amino acids: CASSGGVTETFF. The CDR3 DNA reads TGTGCCAGCAGTGGGGGGGTGACTGAAACTTTCTTT.

This clonotype was seen a few times. The V gene is TRBV27, the J gene TRBJ2-5; D unresolved. The V end lost 1 base, the J end lost 5 bases, and 23 bases lay between the germline ends. Germline CDR1 MNHEY, CDR2 SMNVEV (reference sequence). This CDR3 contains 18 residues. CDR3: CASSLFGDPPVPFETQYF. The CDR3 DNA sequence: TGTGCCAGCAGTTTATTCGGTGATCCCCCCGTACCGTTCGAGACCCAGTACTTC.

This clonotype was seen more than once but under ten times. The chain recombines TRBV15 with TRBJ2-5; D gene uncertain. CDR3 length: 13 amino acids. V was clipped by 2 bases and J by 1 base, with 5 bases between them. CDR1 and CDR2 from the germline V gene are LNHNV and YYDKDF (reference sequence). CDR3 amino acids: CATSRTVQETQYF. The CDR3, as DNA: TGTGCCACCAGCAGAACTGTCCAAGAGACCCAGTACTTC. The variable domain in full, with the rest retrieved from reference TRBV15 and TRBJ2-5, is DAMVIQNPRYQVTQFGKPVTLSCSQTLNHNVMYWYQQKSSQAPKLLFHYYDKDFNNEADTPDNFQSRRPNTSFCFLDIRSPGLGDTAMYLCATSRTVQETQYFGPGTRLLVL.

This clonotype showed up many times. This rearrangement joins TRBV20-1 to TRBJ1-1; D is unresolved. Between the trimmed V and J ends, which lost 3 bases and 3 bases, there was a span of 8 bases. The CDR3 contains 12 residues. Germline CDR1 DFQATT, CDR2 SNEGSKA (reference sequence). CDR3 sequence (DNA): TGCAGTGCTAGTCATTTTGACACTGAAGCTTTCTTT. Encoded protein: CSASHFDTEAFF.

Concerning this clonotype: A much bigger clone sits one base away, suggesting this may be a read error. CDR3 residues: CGARGQGENQPQHF. CDR3 DNA: TGCGGTGCTAGGGGGCAGGGGGAAAATCAGCCCCAGCATTTT. This chain joins TRBV20-1 and TRBJ1-5; 7 bases line up with TRBD1. Germline V lookup: CDR1 DFQATT, CDR2 SNEGSKA (reference sequence). The CDR3 has 14 amino acids.

This clonotype was recorded at least ten times. CDR3 loop: CSASGSAQETQYF. The CDR3 DNA reads as TGCAGTGCTAGTGGGTCGGCCCAAGAGACCCAGTACTTC. This chain connects TRBV20-1 to TRBJ2-5; D is unclear. Trimming stripped 3 bases from V and 1 base from J, with 9 bases between. Germline values: CDR1 DFQATT, CDR2 SNEGSKA (reference sequence). The CDR3 sequence is 13 residues long.

This chain joins TRBV29-1 and TRBJ2-4, with 7 bases lining up with TRBD1. This CDR3 region has 14 residues. CDR1 and CDR2 (germline): SQVTM, ANQGSEA. With 7 bases clipped from V and 8 bases from J, the junction kept 14 bases outside the gene matches. Here the CDR3 DNA reads TGCAGCGCGTTAGACAGGGCAGGAATCGACATTCAGTACTTC. It is translated as CSALDRAGIDIQYF.

As regards this clonotype: With a much larger clone just one base away, this may be a read error. The V gene is TRBV20-1, the J gene TRBJ2-5, with D unresolved. This CDR3 region has 14 residues. Germline CDR1 DFQATT, CDR2 SNEGSKA (reference sequence). The CDR3 DNA reads TGCATTGCTAGAGATTTAAAGGGTATGGAGACCCAGTACTTC. Protein sequence: CIARDLKGMETQYF.

The chain carries TRBV27 and TRBJ2-1; D unclear. V lost 3 bases, J lost 8 bases, and 11 bases lay in between. Germline assignment: CDR1 MNHEY and CDR2 SMNVEV (reference sequence). This CDR3 is built from 13 residues. The CDR3 DNA sequence: TGTGCCAGCAGTTTCGGCTATCGGCATGAGCAGTTCTTC. This gives the protein CASSFGYRHEQFF.

The chain carries TRBV4-1 and TRBJ2-5; 10 bases are a match to TRBD2. Per the germline V gene, CDR1 is MGHRA and CDR2 is YSYEKL. This CDR3 comprises 17 residues. Unmatched junction bases numbered 13, after V lost 4 bases and J lost 5 bases. CDR3 region: CASSPTGLAGVGETQYF. In DNA, the CDR3 is TGCGCCAGCAGCCCCACCGGGCTAGCGGGAGTGGGGGAGACCCAGTACTTC.

The chain couples TRBV10-3 to TRBJ2-6; a weak D match, TRBD2 (6 bases). Per germline, CDR1 ENHRY and CDR2 SYGVKD. Trimming took off 7 bases at V and 2 bases at J, with 15 bases between the two ends. This CDR3 has 16 amino acids. CDR3 in amino acids: CAIKKSGETGANVLTF. The CDR3 DNA sequence: TGTGCCATCAAAAAATCGGGGGAAACTGGGGCCAACGTCCTGACTTTC.

This chain links TRBV30 with TRBJ1-1; D ambiguous. The CDR3 is made up of 11 amino acids. Germline V gives CDR1 GTSNPN, CDR2 SVGIG (reference sequence). The V end was cut by 8 bases, the J end by 1 base, with 8 bases between. The CDR3 reads CAHLENTEAFF. The CDR3 DNA follows: TGTGCCCATCTGGAGAACACTGAAGCTTTCTTT.

This rearrangement joins TRBV7-9 to TRBJ2-7; TRBD1 matches at 8 bases. The junction had 4 bases not matched to a gene; V was cut back by 1 base and J by 5 bases. The CDR3 has 14 amino acids. The V gene's germline CDR1 is SEHNR and CDR2 FQNEAQ (reference sequence). The CDR3 DNA is TGTGCCAGCAGCTTAGATTCAGGGGGCGACGAGCAGTACTTC. Its protein is CASSLDSGGDEQYF.

In this sample, this clonotype turned up many times. This chain uses TRBV9 with TRBJ1-2, with D perhaps matching TRBD1 (6 bases). CDR3 length equals 15 residues. CDR1 and CDR2 (germline): SGDLS, YYNGEE. V lost 3 bases to trimming and J lost 1 base, with 13 bases between them. DNA for the CDR3: TGTGCCAGCAGCGAGGGGGGACATAGTAACTATGGCTACACCTTC. Protein sequence: CASSEGGHSNYGYTF.

The J gene is TRBJ2-3, the V gene TRBV28; D unresolved. This CDR3 region has 14 residues. The germline V and J ends were trimmed by 6 bases and 4 bases, with 14 bases remaining between them. In germline, CDR1 is MDHEN, CDR2 SYDVKM. This CDR3 is CASRLGQSSDTQYF. The CDR3 DNA reads as TGTGCCAGCAGATTAGGCCAATCCTCAGATACGCAGTATTTT.

Only a few counts were recorded for this clonotype. This chain connects TRBV20-1 to TRBJ2-7, with D possibly TRBD2 on 6 matching bases. CDR3 size: 14 residues. Trimming pared 6 bases from V and 1 base from J, leaving 16 bases between. Per germline, CDR1 DFQATT and CDR2 SNEGSKA (reference sequence). In DNA, the CDR3 is TGCAGTGCGTCTGACAGCGGGCATTCCTACGAGCAGTACTTC. Its protein is CSASDSGHSYEQYF.

Many counts were recorded for this clonotype. This chain joins TRBV15 and TRBJ2-7, with unresolved D. The length of the CDR3 is 15 residues. Germline CDR1 is LNHNV and CDR2 is YYDKDF (reference sequence). Trimming pared 3 bases from V and 3 bases from J, leaving 15 bases between. CDR3 region: CATSRDPGLDYEQYF. The CDR3 DNA follows: TGTGCCACCAGCAGGGACCCTGGCCTGGACTACGAGCAGTACTTC.

The chain links TRBV7-9 to TRBJ2-7, with 11 bases lining up with TRBD2. CDR3 length: 15 amino acids. With V trimmed by 5 bases and J by 1 base, 4 bases remained unmatched. Germline V lookup: CDR1 SEHNR, CDR2 FQNEAQ (reference sequence). In nucleotides, the CDR3 is TGTGCCAGCAGCGATAGCGGGAGGGGGTCCTACGAGCAGTACTTC. It codes for CASSDSGRGSYEQYF.

The chain has TRBV19 and TRBJ1-1, with 8 bases fitting TRBD1. The CDR3 sequence is 15 residues long. With V trimmed by 7 bases and J by 0 bases, 7 bases remained unmatched. CDR1 and CDR2 from the germline V gene are LNHDA and SQIVND (reference sequence). The CDR3 loop is CASKAGDRMNTEAFF. CDR3 in DNA: TGTGCCAGTAAGGCGGGGGACAGGATGAACACTGAAGCTTTCTTT.

The chain recombines TRBV20-1 with TRBJ2-5; 8 bases map to TRBD2. Germline lookup yields CDR1 DFQATT and CDR2 SNEGSKA (reference sequence). With V trimmed by 3 bases and J by 4 bases, 13 bases remained unmatched. CDR3 length equals 16 residues. In nucleotides, the CDR3 is TGCAGTGCTAGGCCCAGGGCCTTCGGGAGGGGAGAGACCCAGTACTTC. This codes for CSARPRAFGRGETQYF.

This clonotype was counted a single time. The chain links TRBV28 to TRBJ2-3; D not certain. V was cut by 1 base and J by 2 bases, with 10 bases left in between. This CDR3 spans 15 amino acids. CDR1 is MDHEN and CDR2 is SYDVKM in the germline V gene. In nucleotides, the CDR3 is TGTGCCAGCAGTTTATATACCACCAACACAGATACGCAGTATTTT. This encodes CASSLYTTNTDTQYF.